This T cell receptor (beta chain) stems from a study of spatial heterogeneity in lung cancer. Study information: As counted in raw reads, each unique TCR and UMI combination appeared more than ten times on average.

Every TCR cDNA molecule bore a unique molecular identifier. One entry per CDR3 protein results from TCRdb running MiXCR on the 5' RACE reads. The sample has more than 650 distinct CDR3 sequences, over 20% seen once. Germline values: CDR1 SQVTM, CDR2 ANQGSEA. The CDR3 consists of 14 residues. With V trimmed by 7 bases and J by 2 bases, 8 bases remained unmatched. This clonotype was seen only once. For a library built for alpha chains, this beta chain is a stray read; little rests on its size. The time point here: sample taken at primary tumor resection. Donors were about 70 untreated early-stage non-small cell lung cancer patients. Researchers sequenced whole RNA taken from tumor, nontumor lung or frozen PBMC without sorting.

The specimen comprised normal lung tissue next to the tumor, sampled at surgery. The sequence was obtained from a male donor with early-stage non-small cell lung cancer. V usage is TRBV29-1 and J usage is TRBJ2-1, with 7 positions matching TRBD1. CDR3 residues: CSAKTGMTYNEQFF. The DNA of the CDR3 is TGCAGCGCTAAGACAGGGATGACCTACAATGAGCAGTTCTTC.